The clone carrying this T cell receptor beta chain has just a few counts. The CDR3 runs 15 residues. The V gene's germline CDR1 is SGHAT and CDR2 FQNNGV. With 3 bases removed from V and 1 base from J, the gap between germline ends came to 9 bases. This record comes from a study of control samples from healthy donors and cancer patients. The protocol was immunoSEQ multiplex PCR, while the TCRdb copy is restricted to in-frame clones and leaves out a portion. The table includes more than 110,000 clones, approximately 92% detected once. This clonotype was sampled from a man between 25 and 39 years old in good health. The V gene is TRBV11-2, the J gene TRBJ2-2; unclear D gene. Sequencing used blood. CDR3 sequence: CASSLVQMNTGELFF. CDR3 nucleotides: TGTGCCAGCAGCTTGGTCCAGATGAACACCGGGGAGCTGTTTTTT. Using reference TRBV11-2 and TRBJ2-2 for the parts outside the CDR3, the full variable domain is EAGVAQSPRYKIIEKRQSVAFWCNPISGHATLYWYQQILGQGPKLLIQFQNNGVVDDSQLPKDRFSAERLKGVDSTLKIQPAKLEDSAVYLCASSLVQMNTGELFFGEGSRLTVL.